This T cell receptor (beta chain) was sequenced in a study of blood T cell repertoires in COVID-19. Per the study methods: Amplifying reference gene primers gave estimates of nucleated cell counts. Assay: immunoSEQ multiplex PCR; the TCRdb copy retains only in-frame clones and omits some. That table gives V, J and clone size, and the DNA gave D and trimming. The sample lists some 140,000 clones, about 70% occurring once. Germline V CDR1 and CDR2: MNHNS, SASEGT. The CDR3 loop spans 17 amino acids. The ends lost 3 bases at V and 2 bases at J; junction bases unmatched: 9. This clone was seen a few times. The gene calls are TRBV6-1 and TRBJ2-3, with 9 bases fitting TRBD1. Source material: peripheral blood. The receptor's source is a man of 80 years or more with acute or convalescent COVID-19. For the CDR3, the DNA is TGTGCCAGCAGTGACCGGGCGTGGGACAGGGCCACAGATACGCAGTATTTT. It is translated as CASSDRAWDRATDTQYF.